These 12 T cell receptor beta chains share one sample of origin, sequenced in a study of CD8 T cells in Susac syndrome. When the RNA was reverse transcribed, random hexamers were used with an input of 0.5 to 1 ug. One entry per CDR3 protein results from TCRdb running MiXCR on the immunoSEQ multiplex PCR reads. This sample has 200,000 to 300,000 distinct CDR3 sequences, with 93% found just once. The sequencing input was CD4+ T cells from PBMCs. All receptors derive from a human donor with multiple sclerosis.

The V gene is TRBV12-3 or TRBV12-4, the J gene TRBJ1-4, with D unresolved. Trimming shortened V by 3 bases and J by 7 bases, and 6 bases separated the two germline ends. The CDR3 has 12 residues. CDR3 amino acids: CASSFAGEKLFF. CDR3 nucleotides: TGTGCCAGCAGTTTTGCGGGTGAAAAACTGTTTTTT.

The rearrangement uses TRBV6-5 and TRBJ2-4; D possibly corresponds to TRBD1 (6 bases). The length of the CDR3 is 15 residues. Germline-derived CDR1 and CDR2 are MNHEY and SVGAGI. Trimming removed 6 bases from V and 2 bases from J, with 14 bases in between. The CDR3, as DNA: TGTGCCAGCAGCCCTCTACAGGGTTCCAAAAACATTCAGTACTTC. Residues: CASSPLQGSKNIQYF.

This chain uses TRBV14 with TRBJ1-2; a weak D match, TRBD1 (5 bases). The germline V and J ends were trimmed by 4 bases and 3 bases, with 9 bases remaining between them. CDR3 size: 13 residues. Germline CDR1 is SGHDN and CDR2 is FVKESK. The CDR3 nucleotides read TGTGCCAGCAGCCTCGACAGCGACTATGGCTACACCTTC. Translating it yields CASSLDSDYGYTF.

The chain is built from TRBV6-1 and TRBJ2-7, with D possibly matching TRBD2 (5 bases). From germline, CDR1 is MNHNS and CDR2 SASEGT. The CDR3 totals 13 residues. The V end lost 1 base, the J end lost 6 bases, and 10 bases lay between the germline ends. CDR3 amino acids: CASSEGRGSEQYV. The DNA of the CDR3 is TGTGCCAGCAGTGAAGGACGGGGTAGCGAGCAGTACGTC.

In this sample, this clonotype turned up once. The rearrangement joins TRBV27 to TRBJ1-4; D might be TRBD1 (6 bases). V was shortened by 2 bases and J by 4 bases, with 11 bases between the two germline ends. This CDR3 comprises 15 residues. The germline V gene encodes CDR1 MNHEY and CDR2 SMNVEV (reference sequence). This chain's CDR3 is CASSLRTAHNEKLFF. The CDR3 DNA reads as TGTGCCAGCAGTTTACGGACAGCCCATAATGAAAAACTGTTTTTT.

The chain has TRBV28 and TRBJ2-7; D might be TRBD1 (5 bases). The germline CDR1 and CDR2 sequences are MDHEN and SYDVKM. The CDR3 loop spans 18 amino acids. V lost 6 bases to trimming and J lost 2 bases, with 26 bases between them. In DNA, the CDR3 is TGTGCCAGCAGCGAAGTGGCAGGGATGGGCCGGACGACCTACGAGCAGTACGTC. Protein product: CASSEVAGMGRTTYEQYV.

V usage is TRBV20-1 and J usage is TRBJ2-6; D is unclear. Looked up from germline, CDR1 is DFQATT and CDR2 is SNEGSKA (reference sequence). The CDR3 is 16 amino acids. Trimming shortened V by 1 base and J by 0 bases, and 10 bases separated the two germline ends. CDR3 sequence: CSARVQKGSGANVLTF. The CDR3 region has the DNA TGCAGTGCTAGAGTACAGAAAGGCTCTGGGGCCAACGTCCTGACTTTC.

The J gene is TRBJ1-2, the V gene TRBV12-3 or TRBV12-4; D gene uncertain. The CDR3 sequence is 12 residues long. Trimming removed 3 bases at V and 8 bases at J, with 10 bases between. The CDR3 spells CASSLVVSGYTF. CDR3 DNA: TGTGCCAGCAGTTTGGTAGTCTCCGGCTACACCTTC.

This chain joins TRBV20-1 and TRBJ1-2, with D perhaps matching TRBD1 (5 bases). Germline V gives CDR1 DFQATT, CDR2 SNEGSKA (reference sequence). This CDR3 spans 13 amino acids. Trimming stripped 4 bases from V and 4 bases from J, with 13 bases between. This CDR3 is CSATRPGGYGYTF. The CDR3 DNA sequence: TGCAGTGCTACCAGACCCGGGGGCTATGGCTACACCTTC.

This clonotype was observed a single time. This rearrangement joins TRBV15 to TRBJ1-4; D remains ambiguous. Deletions cut 0 bases from V and 1 base from J, with 12 bases between. Germline assignment: CDR1 LNHNV and CDR2 YYDKDF (reference sequence). CDR3 size: 17 residues. This CDR3 is CATSRDGLIRTNEKLFF. CDR3 coding DNA: TGTGCCACCAGCAGAGATGGCCTTATCCGAACTAATGAAAAACTGTTTTTT.

This clonotype was seen just once. This sequence joins TRBV2 and TRBJ2-2; D is undetermined. V lost 10 bases to trimming and J lost 1 base, with 13 bases between them. From germline, CDR1 is SNHLY and CDR2 FYNNEI. The CDR3 runs 14 residues. Here the CDR3 DNA reads TGTGCCACCCCTCGGCAGTTGAACACCGGGGAGCTGTTTTTT. This gives the protein CATPRQLNTGELFF.

V is TRBV12-3 or TRBV12-4 and J is TRBJ2-2; possibly TRBD1 or TRBD2 for D (5 bases each). V lost 3 bases and J 4 bases, leaving 12 bases between the germline ends. CDR3 length: 15 amino acids. Written as DNA, the CDR3 is TGTGCCAGCAGTTTTGGGACCGAAAGCACCGGGGAGCTGTTTTTT. Amino acids: CASSFGTESTGELFF.